This T cell receptor (beta chain) is drawn from a study of neurological immune-mediated disorders. Ten or more counts support this clonotype. Its antigen is as yet unknown. Findings of the study overall: HTLV-1-associated myelopathy displayed the greatest TCR clonal expansion, and multiple sclerosis exhibited the smallest, lower than that of healthy controls. No CDR3 amino acid sequences were shared by expanded clones across subjects, suggesting private repertoires in all groups.

Germline CDR1 reads ENHRY; CDR2 reads SYGVKD. CDR3 length: 12 amino acids. V was shortened by 9 bases and J by 2 bases, with 11 bases between the two germline ends. 5'RACE with 10-nucleotide random UMIs produced the cDNA. MiXCR, run by TCRdb on the 5' RACE reads, gives a single entry per CDR3 protein. This table holds some 50,000 distinct CDR3 sequences, about an eighth found once. Time point in this sample: longitudinal time-point 2. Unsorted libraries used 2 million PBMCs kept at -80 degrees C. This sequence originates from a male donor with HTLV-1-associated myelopathy (HAM/TSP). Specimen: PBMCs. The chain carries TRBV10-3 and TRBJ2-7, with unresolved D. The DNA for the CDR3 is TGTGCCATTGCCAGGCCACCCTACGAGCAGTACTTC. Translation: CAIARPPYEQYF.